This T cell receptor beta chain was profiled in a study of cytomegalovirus exposure and HLA in healthy donors. Study as a whole: The Caucasian-associated ancestry cluster held 65% to 90% of a few hundred genotyped donors.

It was with 60 Vbeta and 13 Jbeta primers that the PCR ran. Profiling relied on immunoSEQ multiplex PCR, and the TCRdb table lists in-frame clones only, not all of them. The sample includes some 150,000 clones, around 79% of them seen just once. The CDR3 totals 15 residues. Per the germline V gene, CDR1 is MNHEY and CDR2 is SMNVEV (reference sequence). Deletions cut 4 bases from V and 8 bases from J, with 17 bases between. This clonotype was sampled from a man aged 25 to 40 in good health and CMV-seropositive. Sequencing input: PBMCs. The V and J genes are TRBV27 and TRBJ1-4, with a weak D call TRBD1 (6 bases). The CDR3 sequence is CASSSRRGLGEKLFF. For the CDR3, the DNA is TGTGCCAGCAGTTCGCGCAGGGGACTAGGCGAAAAACTGTTTTTT.